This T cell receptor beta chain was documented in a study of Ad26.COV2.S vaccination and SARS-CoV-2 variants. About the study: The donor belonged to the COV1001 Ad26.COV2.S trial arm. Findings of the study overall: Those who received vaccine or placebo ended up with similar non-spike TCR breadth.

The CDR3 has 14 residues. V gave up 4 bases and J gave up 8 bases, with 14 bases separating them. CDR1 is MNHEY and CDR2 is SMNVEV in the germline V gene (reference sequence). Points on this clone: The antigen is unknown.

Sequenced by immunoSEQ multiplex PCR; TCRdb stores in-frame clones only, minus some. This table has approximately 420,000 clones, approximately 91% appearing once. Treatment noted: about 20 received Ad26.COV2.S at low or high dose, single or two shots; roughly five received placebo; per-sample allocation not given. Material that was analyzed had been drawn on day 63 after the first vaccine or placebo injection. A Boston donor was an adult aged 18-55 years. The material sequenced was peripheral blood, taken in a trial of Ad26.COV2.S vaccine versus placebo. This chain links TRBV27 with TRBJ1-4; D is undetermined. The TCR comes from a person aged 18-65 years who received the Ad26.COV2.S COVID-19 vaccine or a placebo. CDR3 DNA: TGTGCCAGCAGTTCGGACCGGTTCAGCGAAAAACTGTTTTTT. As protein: CASSSDRFSEKLFF.